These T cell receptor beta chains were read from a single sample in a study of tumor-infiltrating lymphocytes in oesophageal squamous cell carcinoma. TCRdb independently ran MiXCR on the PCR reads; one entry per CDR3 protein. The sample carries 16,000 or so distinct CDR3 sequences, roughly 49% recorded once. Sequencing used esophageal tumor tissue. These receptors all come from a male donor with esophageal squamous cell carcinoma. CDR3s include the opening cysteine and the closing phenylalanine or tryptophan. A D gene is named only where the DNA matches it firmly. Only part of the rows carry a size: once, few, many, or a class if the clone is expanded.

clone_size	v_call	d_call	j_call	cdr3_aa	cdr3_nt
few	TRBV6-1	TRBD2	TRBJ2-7	CASSFGTTYEQYF	TGTGCCAGCAGCTTCGGGACTACCTACGAGCAGTACTTC
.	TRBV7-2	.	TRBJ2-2	CASSLIRGDTGELFF	TGTGCCAGCAGCTTAATTAGGGGGGACACCGGGGAGCTGTTTTTT
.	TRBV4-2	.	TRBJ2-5	CASSQQQGRGYQETQYF	TGTGCCAGCAGCCAACAACAGGGTCGGGGGTACCAAGAGACCCAGTACTTC
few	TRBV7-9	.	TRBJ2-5	CASSPPWGGPQETQYF	TGTGCCAGCAGCCCTCCCTGGGGGGGCCCTCAGGAGACCCAGTACTTC
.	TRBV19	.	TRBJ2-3	CASSIASATSTDTQYF	TGTGCCAGTAGTATAGCTTCAGCTACTAGCACAGATACGCAGTATTTT
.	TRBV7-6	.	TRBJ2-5	CASSLAVGTQYF	TGTGCCAGCAGCTTAGCGGTGGGGACCCAGTACTTC
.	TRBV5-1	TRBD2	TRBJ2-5	CASSFGAGEDGELYF	TGCGCCAGCAGCTTCGGAGCGGGGGAGGACGGGGAGCTGTACTTC
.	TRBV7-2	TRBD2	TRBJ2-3	CASSLAGRTDTQYF	TGTGCCAGCAGCCTAGCGGGTCGCACAGATACGCAGTATTTT
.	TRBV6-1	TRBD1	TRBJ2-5	CASSKGQPGYQETQYF	TGTGCCAGCAGTAAGGGACAGCCGGGGTACCAAGAGACCCAGTACTTC
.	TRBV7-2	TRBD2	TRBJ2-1	CASSLVAGNEQFF	TGTGCCAGCAGCTTAGTAGCGGGAAATGAGCAGTTCTTC
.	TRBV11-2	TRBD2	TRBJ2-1	CASSLGTSGRVGDNEQFF	TGTGCCAGCAGCTTAGGGACTTCGGGGAGGGTTGGTGACAATGAGCAGTTCTTC
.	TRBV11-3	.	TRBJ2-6	CASSSGSGANVLTF	TGTGCCAGCAGCTCTGGCTCTGGGGCCAACGTCCTGACTTTC
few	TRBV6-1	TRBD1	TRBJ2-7	CASSLRTGSSYEQYF	TGTGCCAGCAGTTTGAGGACAGGGAGCTCCTACGAGCAGTACTTC
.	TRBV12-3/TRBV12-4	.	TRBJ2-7	CAIQQGFEQYF	TGTGCCATCCAGCAGGGGTTCGAGCAGTACTTC
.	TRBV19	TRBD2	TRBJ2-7	CASSVAGGPYNEQYF	TGTGCCAGTAGTGTAGCGGGAGGGCCCTACAATGAGCAGTACTTC
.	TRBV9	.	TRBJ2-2	CASSVGVGVGTGELFF	TGTGCCAGCAGCGTAGGAGTCGGAGTAGGTACCGGGGAGCTGTTTTTT
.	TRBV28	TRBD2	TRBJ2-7	CASSFKAGGLSYEQYF	TGTGCCAGCAGTTTTAAAGCGGGAGGCCTCTCCTACGAGCAGTACTTC
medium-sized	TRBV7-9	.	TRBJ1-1	CASSLVTGNTEAFF	TGTGCCAGCAGCTTAGTAACAGGGAACACTGAAGCTTTCTTT
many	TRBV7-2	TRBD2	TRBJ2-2	CASSAGLAGGKPNTGELFF	TGTGCCAGCAGCGCGGGACTAGCGGGGGGAAAGCCGAACACCGGGGAGCTGTTTTTT
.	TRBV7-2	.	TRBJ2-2	CASSLFPTRYTGELFF	TGTGCCAGCAGCTTATTCCCGACTAGATACACCGGGGAGCTGTTTTTT
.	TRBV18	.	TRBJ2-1	CASSPHPGTQMGETQFF	TGTGCCAGCTCACCACATCCGGGGACTCAAATGGGAGAGACCCAGTTCTTC
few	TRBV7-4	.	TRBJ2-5	CASSLAQETQYF	TGTGCCAGCAGCTTAGCCCAAGAGACCCAGTACTTC
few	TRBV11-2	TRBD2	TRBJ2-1	CASSLYRLAGSSEAGEQFF	TGTGCCAGCAGCTTATACCGACTAGCGGGCTCATCGGAAGCAGGGGAGCAGTTCTTC
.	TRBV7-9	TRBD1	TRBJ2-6	CASSPRQGSSGANVLTF	TGTGCCAGCAGCCCCCGACAGGGAAGCTCTGGGGCCAACGTCCTGACTTTC
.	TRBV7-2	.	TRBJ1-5	CASSLAVNQPQHF	TGTGCCAGCAGCTTAGCCGTAAATCAGCCCCAGCATTTT
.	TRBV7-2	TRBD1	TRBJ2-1	CASSLTRGPLREQFF	TGTGCCAGCAGCTTAACGAGGGGGCCCCTTCGGGAGCAGTTCTTC
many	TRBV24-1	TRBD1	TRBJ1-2	CATSAGGQGAYGYTF	TGTGCCACCAGTGCCGGAGGACAGGGAGCCTATGGCTACACCTTC
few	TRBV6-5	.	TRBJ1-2	CASSYSAGNGYTF	TGTGCCAGCAGTTACTCTGCAGGGAATGGCTACACCTTC
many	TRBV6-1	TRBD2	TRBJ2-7	CASGLAGPNEQYF	TGTGCCAGCGGGCTAGCGGGCCCCAATGAGCAGTACTTC
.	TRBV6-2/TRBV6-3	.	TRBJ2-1	CASNIGFYNEQFF	TGTGCCAGCAACATCGGCTTCTACAATGAGCAGTTCTTC
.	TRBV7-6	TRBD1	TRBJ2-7	CASSLGQGDYEQYF	TGTGCTAGCAGCTTGGGGCAGGGGGACTACGAGCAGTACTTC
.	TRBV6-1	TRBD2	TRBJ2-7	CASSPGTSGRYEQYF	TGTGCCAGCAGCCCTGGGACTAGCGGGCGCTACGAGCAGTACTTC
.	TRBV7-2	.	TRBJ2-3	CASSLDGGPDTQYF	TGTGCCAGCAGCTTAGACGGAGGCCCAGATACGCAGTATTTT
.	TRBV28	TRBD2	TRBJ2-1	CASRRTSGMADEQFF	TGTGCCAGCAGACGGACTAGCGGGATGGCTGATGAGCAGTTCTTC
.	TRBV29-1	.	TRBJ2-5	CSGGGHSPQETQYF	TGCAGCGGGGGGGGACACTCCCCCCAAGAGACCCAGTACTTC
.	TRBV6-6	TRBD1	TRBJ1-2	CASSYSSDGQGINGYTF	TGTGCCAGCAGTTACTCGAGTGATGGACAGGGGATCAATGGCTACACCTTC
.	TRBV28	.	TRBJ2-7	CASTSSGTPNSYEQYF	TGTGCCAGCACGTCCTCCGGGACTCCTAACTCCTACGAGCAGTACTTC
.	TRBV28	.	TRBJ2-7	CASGTSMHEQYF	TGTGCCAGTGGGACCTCAATGCACGAGCAGTACTTC
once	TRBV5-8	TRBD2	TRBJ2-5	CASSLYRDYNEQYF	TGTGCCAGCAGCCTTTACCGGGACTACAATGAGCAGTACTTC
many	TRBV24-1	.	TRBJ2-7	CATSDLGTQYF	TGTGCCACCAGTGATCTCGGGACTCAGTACTTC
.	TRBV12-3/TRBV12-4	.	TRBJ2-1	CASSFELPGDEQFF	TGTGCCAGCAGTTTCGAGCTTCCAGGAGATGAGCAGTTCTTC
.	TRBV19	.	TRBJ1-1	CASSMGQGWVTEAFF	TGTGCCAGTAGTATGGGGCAAGGGTGGGTCACTGAAGCTTTCTTT
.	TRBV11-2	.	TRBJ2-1	CASSSEPGRAQFF	TGTGCCAGCAGCTCCGAACCGGGACGAGCGCAGTTCTTC
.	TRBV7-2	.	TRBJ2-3	CASSLRAWDTQYF	TGTGCCAGCAGCTTGAGAGCCTGGGATACGCAGTATTTT
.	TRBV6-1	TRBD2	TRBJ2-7	CASSDGPSGWNYEQYF	TGTGCCAGCAGTGATGGCCCTAGCGGGTGGAACTACGAGCAGTACTTC
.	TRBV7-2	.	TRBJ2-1	CASSLGGQGYNEQFF	TGTGCCAGCAGCTTAGGGGGTCAGGGGTACAATGAGCAGTTCTTC
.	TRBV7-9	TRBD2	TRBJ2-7	CASSKRVASGAYEQYF	TGTGCCAGCAGCAAACGGGTCGCTAGCGGAGCCTACGAGCAGTACTTC
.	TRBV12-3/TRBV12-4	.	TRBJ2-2	CASSLNSGGELFF	TGTGCCAGCAGTTTAAATTCCGGCGGGGAGCTGTTTTTT
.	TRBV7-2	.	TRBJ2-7	CASSSGGGTEQYF	TGTGCCAGCAGCTCCGGTGGGGGAACCGAGCAGTACTTC
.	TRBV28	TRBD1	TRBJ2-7	CASSFVGQGMDEQYF	TGTGCCAGCAGTTTTGTAGGACAGGGGATGGACGAGCAGTACTTC
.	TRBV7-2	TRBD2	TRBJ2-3	CASSSQLAGGPDF	TGTGCCAGCAGCTCACAACTAGCGGGGGGCCCAGATTTT
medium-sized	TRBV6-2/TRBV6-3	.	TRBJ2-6	CASSYRDSGANVLTF	TGTGCCAGCAGTTACCGGGACTCTGGGGCCAACGTCCTGACTTTC
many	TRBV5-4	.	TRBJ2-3	CASSFRSGSTDTQYF	TGTGCCAGCAGCTTCCGGAGCGGGAGCACAGATACGCAGTATTTT
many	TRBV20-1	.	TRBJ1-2	CSATQGSRGYTF	TGCAGTGCTACCCAGGGGTCTCGGGGCTACACCTTC
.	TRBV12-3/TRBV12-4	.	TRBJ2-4	CASSNPAGAAQQYF	TGTGCCAGCAGTAATCCAGCCGGGGCAGCTCAGCAGTACTTC
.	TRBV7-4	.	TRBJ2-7	CASSPAESYEQYF	TGTGCCAGCAGTCCGGCCGAATCCTACGAGCAGTACTTC
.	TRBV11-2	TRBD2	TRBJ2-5	CASSLSPAGGTQYF	TGTGCCAGCAGCTTATCCCCAGCGGGAGGGACCCAGTACTTC